The 2 T cell receptor beta chains presented below share a single source sample, sequenced in a study of Ad26.COV2.S vaccination and SARS-CoV-2 variants. This table comes from immunoSEQ multiplex PCR, and its TCRdb copy is limited to in-frame clones, with some not included. Among 400,000 to 500,000 clones listed, about 91% were seen once. The treatment was: about 20 received Ad26.COV2.S at low or high dose, single or two shots; about 5 received placebo; per-sample allocation not given. Each sample was drawn 63 days after the first injection (of vaccine or placebo). The sample consisted of peripheral blood, taken in a trial of Ad26.COV2.S vaccine versus placebo. These receptors originate from a person between 18 and 65 years old who received the Ad26.COV2.S COVID-19 vaccine or a placebo.

The chain joins TRBV24-1 to TRBJ2-2; TRBD1 is a possible D gene (7 bases). The V and J ends lost 6 bases and 6 bases respectively, with 16 bases between them. The CDR3 runs to 15 residues. The V gene's germline CDR1 is KGHDR and CDR2 SFDVKD. The CDR3, as DNA: TGTGCCACCAGTCAGGGGGGCCGTCCTCCCGGGGAGCTGTTTTTT. Protein sequence: CATSQGGRPPGELFF.

CDR3 residues: CASSLVGQGTGNYGYTF. In DNA, the CDR3 is TGTGCCAGCAGCCTAGTCGGACAGGGGACCGGGAACTATGGCTACACCTTC. The chain joins TRBV7-2 to TRBJ1-2; 9 nucleotides line up with TRBD1. J gave up 2 bases and V 5 bases, and 12 bases lay outside the gene matches. The germline gives CDR1 SGHTA, CDR2 FQGNSA. CDR3 length equals 17 residues.